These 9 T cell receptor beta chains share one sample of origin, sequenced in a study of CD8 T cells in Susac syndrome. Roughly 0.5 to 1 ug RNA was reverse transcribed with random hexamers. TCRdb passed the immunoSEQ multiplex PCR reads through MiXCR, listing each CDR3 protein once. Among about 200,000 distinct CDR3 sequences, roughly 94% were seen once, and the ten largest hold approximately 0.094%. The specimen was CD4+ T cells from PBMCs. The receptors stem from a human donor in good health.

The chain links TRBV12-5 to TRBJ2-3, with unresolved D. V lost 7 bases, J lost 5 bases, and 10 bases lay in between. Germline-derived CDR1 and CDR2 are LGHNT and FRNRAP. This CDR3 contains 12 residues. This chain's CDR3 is CASAPWVDTQYF. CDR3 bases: TGTGCTAGTGCCCCGTGGGTAGATACGCAGTATTTT.

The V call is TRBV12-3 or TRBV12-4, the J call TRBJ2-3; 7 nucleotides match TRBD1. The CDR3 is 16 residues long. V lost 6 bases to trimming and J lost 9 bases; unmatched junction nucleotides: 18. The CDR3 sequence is CASSFGTDPSPRTQYF. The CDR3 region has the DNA TGTGCCAGCAGCTTTGGGACAGATCCCTCGCCAAGGACGCAGTATTTT.

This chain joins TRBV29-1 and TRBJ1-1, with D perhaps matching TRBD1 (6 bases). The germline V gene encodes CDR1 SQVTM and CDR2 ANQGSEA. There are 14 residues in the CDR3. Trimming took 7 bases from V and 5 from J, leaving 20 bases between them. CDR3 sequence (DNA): TGCAGCGCCTTTGGGGGGGGCAGGTCAACTGAAGCTTTCTTT. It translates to CSAFGGGRSTEAFF.

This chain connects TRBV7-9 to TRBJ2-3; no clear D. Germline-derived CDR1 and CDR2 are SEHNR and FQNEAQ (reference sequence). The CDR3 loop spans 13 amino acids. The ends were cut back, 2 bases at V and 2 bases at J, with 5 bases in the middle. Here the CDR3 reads CASSLIVTDTQYF. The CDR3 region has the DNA TGTGCCAGCAGCTTAATTGTCACAGATACGCAGTATTTT. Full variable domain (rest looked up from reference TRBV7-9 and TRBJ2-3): DTGVSQNPRHKITKRGQNVTFRCDPISEHNRLYWYRQTLGQGPEFLTYFQNEAQLEKSRLLSDRFSAERPKGSFSTLEIQRTEQGDSAMYLCASSLIVTDTQYFGPGTRLTVL.

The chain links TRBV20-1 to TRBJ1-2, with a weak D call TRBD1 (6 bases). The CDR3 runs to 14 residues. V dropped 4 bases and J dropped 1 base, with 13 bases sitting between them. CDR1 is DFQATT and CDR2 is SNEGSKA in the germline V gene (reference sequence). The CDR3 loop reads CSATAGVNNYGYTF. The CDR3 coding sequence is TGCAGTGCTACCGCAGGGGTTAATAACTATGGCTACACCTTC.

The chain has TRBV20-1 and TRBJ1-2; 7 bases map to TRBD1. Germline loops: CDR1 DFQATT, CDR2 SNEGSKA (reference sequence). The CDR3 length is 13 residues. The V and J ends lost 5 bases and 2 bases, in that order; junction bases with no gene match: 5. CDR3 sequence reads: CSAPQDRNYGYTF. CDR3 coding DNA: TGCAGTGCTCCCCAGGACAGGAACTATGGCTACACCTTC.

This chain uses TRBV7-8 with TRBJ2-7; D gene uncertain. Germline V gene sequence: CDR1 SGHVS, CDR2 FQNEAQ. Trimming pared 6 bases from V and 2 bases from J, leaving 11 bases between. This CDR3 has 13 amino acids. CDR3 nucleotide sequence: TGTGCCAGCAGGCCCCGATGGACCTACGAGCAGTACGTC. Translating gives CASRPRWTYEQYV.

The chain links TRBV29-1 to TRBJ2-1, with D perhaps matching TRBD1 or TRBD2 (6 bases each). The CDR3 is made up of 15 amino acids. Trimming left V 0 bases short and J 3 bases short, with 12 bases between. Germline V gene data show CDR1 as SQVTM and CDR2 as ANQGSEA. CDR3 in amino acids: CSVEETGAYYNEQFF. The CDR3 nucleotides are TGCAGCGTTGAAGAAACGGGGGCCTACTACAATGAGCAGTTCTTC.

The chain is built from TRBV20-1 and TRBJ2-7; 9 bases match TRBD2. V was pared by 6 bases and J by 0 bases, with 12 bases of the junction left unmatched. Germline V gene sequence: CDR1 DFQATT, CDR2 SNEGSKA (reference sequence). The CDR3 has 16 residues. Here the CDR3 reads CSAIFWGSGSSYEQYF. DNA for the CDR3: TGCAGTGCCATTTTCTGGGGTAGCGGGAGCTCCTACGAGCAGTACTTC.